The source of this T cell receptor (beta chain) is a study of control samples from healthy donors and cancer patients. V lost 6 bases and J 4 bases, leaving 7 bases between the germline ends. Germline values: CDR1 MNHNY, CDR2 SVGAGI (reference sequence). The CDR3 spans 12 residues. TCRdb's copy holds only in-frame clones and misses some; the assay was immunoSEQ multiplex PCR. In the table there are 55,000 to 65,000 clones, about 87% of which are singletons. The V call is TRBV6-6, the J call TRBJ1-3; D remains ambiguous. This clonotype was sampled from a woman aged 60-75 years with lung cancer. Sequenced sample: PBMCs. The CDR3 spells CASRTSGNTIYF. The CDR3 DNA sequence: TGTGCCAGCAGGACGTCGGGAAACACCATATATTTT.